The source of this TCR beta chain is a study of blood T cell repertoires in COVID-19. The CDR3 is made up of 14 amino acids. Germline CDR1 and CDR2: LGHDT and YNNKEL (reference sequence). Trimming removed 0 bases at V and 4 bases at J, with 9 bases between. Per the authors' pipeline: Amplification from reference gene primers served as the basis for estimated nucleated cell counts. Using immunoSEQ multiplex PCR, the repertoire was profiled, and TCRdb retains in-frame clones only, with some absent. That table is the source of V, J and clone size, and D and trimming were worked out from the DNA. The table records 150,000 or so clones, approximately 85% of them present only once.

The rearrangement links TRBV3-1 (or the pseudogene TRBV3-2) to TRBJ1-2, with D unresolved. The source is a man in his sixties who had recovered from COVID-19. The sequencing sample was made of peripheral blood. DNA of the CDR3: TGTGCCAGCAGCCAAGACAGACAAGTCTATGGCTACACCTTC. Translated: CASSQDRQVYGYTF.